A selection of T cell receptor beta chains follows, all from one sample in a study of OX40 agonist ivuxolimab in advanced cancers. Libraries were prepared by immunoSEQ multiplex PCR; TCRdb keeps only in-frame clonotypes and omits some of them. The repertoire includes 20,000 to 25,000 clones, 83% of them detected once, and about half sits in the top ten. Source: CD4+ or CD8+ T cells sorted from blood, taken in a trial of the OX40 agonist ivuxolimab. The receptors stem from an adult with an advanced solid tumor such as melanoma, head and neck, liver or kidney cancer. The CDR3 runs from the conserved cysteine through the conserved F or W. Each record gives: D gene, V gene, CDR3 protein. A D gene is named only where the DNA matches it firmly.

d_gene: NA; v_gene: TRBV28; CDR3aa: CASSLVSGGGVGEQFF
d_gene: TRBD2; v_gene: TRBV27; CDR3aa: CASSPSGASSYEQYF
d_gene: NA; v_gene: TRBV7-9; CDR3aa: CASSLVGADTEAFF
d_gene: TRBD1; v_gene: TRBV13; CDR3aa: CASSRDQTGSNEQFF
d_gene: NA; v_gene: TRBV7-3; CDR3aa: CASSLTGGGSEQYF
d_gene: NA; v_gene: TRBV4-2; CDR3aa: CASSQDSAYGYTF
d_gene: NA; v_gene: TRBV4-3; CDR3aa: CASSHTPEKLFF
d_gene: NA; v_gene: TRBV10-1; CDR3aa: CASSEGFNTGELFF
d_gene: NA; v_gene: TRBV7-9; CDR3aa: CASRPPRSYEQYF
d_gene: TRBD2; v_gene: TRBV11-3; CDR3aa: CASSSGTSGEQYF
d_gene: TRBD2; v_gene: TRBV11-1; CDR3aa: CASSRLAGGSYNEQFF
d_gene: TRBD1; v_gene: TRBV2; CDR3aa: CASSGDRESYNEQFF
d_gene: NA; v_gene: TRBV27; CDR3aa: CASSLSGAGSGLGEKLFF
d_gene: NA; v_gene: TRBV6-1; CDR3aa: CASSDWYEQYF
d_gene: TRBD2; v_gene: TRBV27; CDR3aa: CASSLAGGDEQYF
d_gene: NA; v_gene: TRBV27; CDR3aa: CASSPEVGHTGELFF
d_gene: TRBD1; v_gene: TRBV6-6; CDR3aa: CASRAGTGAYEQYF
d_gene: NA; v_gene: TRBV4-1; CDR3aa: CASSQGTLYEQYF
d_gene: NA; v_gene: TRBV7-2; CDR3aa: CASSLILAMNTEAFF
d_gene: NA; v_gene: TRBV6-5; CDR3aa: CASSSYRDEAFF
d_gene: NA; v_gene: TRBV30; CDR3aa: CAWSVRGNIQYF
d_gene: TRBD1; v_gene: TRBV27; CDR3aa: CASSPGTGGGHQPQHF
d_gene: NA; v_gene: TRBV12-1; CDR3aa: CASSSPLRHTQYF
d_gene: NA; v_gene: TRBV19; CDR3aa: CASSIVGGDEQYF
d_gene: TRBD2; v_gene: TRBV27; CDR3aa: CASTLTSGEYNEQFF
d_gene: NA; v_gene: TRBV13; CDR3aa: CASSLGRGRAGYGYTF
d_gene: NA; v_gene: TRBV4-1; CDR3aa: CASSQEGNSLDTQYF
d_gene: NA; v_gene: TRBV12-1; CDR3aa: CALRGEQYF
d_gene: NA; v_gene: TRBV19; CDR3aa: CASSRSGWDTEAFF
d_gene: TRBD1; v_gene: TRBV19; CDR3aa: CASSIGTGGEQFF
d_gene: TRBD1; v_gene: TRBV4-1; CDR3aa: CASRPEGQGNKLFF
d_gene: NA; v_gene: TRBV25-1; CDR3aa: CASRDGSSYEQYF
d_gene: NA; v_gene: TRBV5-6; CDR3aa: CASSGRTGELFF
d_gene: NA; v_gene: TRBV18; CDR3aa: CASSPPTGYEQYF
d_gene: NA; v_gene: TRBV4-1; CDR3aa: CASSQEAGSGQPQHF
d_gene: TRBD2; v_gene: TRBV7-8; CDR3aa: CASSPVGEGPSTDTQYF
d_gene: NA; v_gene: TRBV5-4; CDR3aa: CASSLGGVTEAFF
d_gene: TRBD2; v_gene: TRBV5-6; CDR3aa: CASSRGGAGYNEQFF
d_gene: NA; v_gene: TRBV7-9; CDR3aa: CASSPGPSLSSTDTQYF
d_gene: TRBD2; v_gene: TRBV28; CDR3aa: CASSLAGGRKGEQFF
d_gene: NA; v_gene: TRBV6-6; CDR3aa: CASSFGSGGTEAFF
d_gene: TRBD2; v_gene: TRBV7-9; CDR3aa: CASSRTSAQETQYF
d_gene: NA; v_gene: TRBV4-3; CDR3aa: CASSQDFAVNTEAFF
d_gene: TRBD1; v_gene: TRBV19; CDR3aa: CASSLSGGNTGELFF
d_gene: TRBD1; v_gene: TRBV7-7; CDR3aa: CASSPGTGDEQYF
d_gene: TRBD2; v_gene: TRBV7-6; CDR3aa: CASSLPTSGSGDGELFF
d_gene: NA; v_gene: TRBV4-3; CDR3aa: CASSQATGGSYNEQFF
d_gene: NA; v_gene: TRBV5-1; CDR3aa: CASSLYGTTDTQYF
d_gene: NA; v_gene: TRBV28; CDR3aa: CASTSDSFYEQYF
d_gene: TRBD1; v_gene: TRBV19; CDR3aa: CASSRGQGAEAFF
d_gene: NA; v_gene: TRBV5-8; CDR3aa: CASSLRDFFYGYTF
d_gene: NA; v_gene: TRBV6-5; CDR3aa: CASSPGGRGGTQYF
d_gene: TRBD1; v_gene: TRBV7-9; CDR3aa: CASSSGSGGQYF
d_gene: NA; v_gene: TRBV2; CDR3aa: CASRAPDRQTQYF
d_gene: TRBD2; v_gene: TRBV11-3; CDR3aa: CASSLGLADPRQFF
d_gene: NA; v_gene: TRBV11-2; CDR3aa: CASSPRTAKNTGELFF
d_gene: NA; v_gene: TRBV7-7; CDR3aa: CASSLNGIGHNEQFF
d_gene: NA; v_gene: TRBV27; CDR3aa: CASSAPNEKLFF
d_gene: TRBD2; v_gene: TRBV2; CDR3aa: CASSRWGGEQETQYF